The TCR beta chain described here comes from a study of T cell repertoires in ileal Crohn's disease. Study background: Thiopurines (about twelve) or anti-TNF agents (approximately 20) were given postoperatively to about half.

Germline V gene data show CDR1 as WNHNN and CDR2 as SYGVQD (reference sequence). The CDR3 is made up of 15 amino acids. Between the trimmed V and J ends, which lost 4 bases and 3 bases, there was a span of 15 bases. TCRB immunosequencing input was roughly 500 nanograms of biopsy DNA per sample. TCRdb keeps only in-frame clones here, not all; method: immunoSEQ multiplex PCR. The sample holds about 7,400 clones; 80% to 90% are singletons and the top ten take around 5.3%. Adults with ileal or ileocolonic Crohn's disease and an indication for resection were eligible. The rearrangement uses TRBV10-1 and TRBJ1-2, with a tentative D call TRBD1 (6 bases). Sequenced sample: ileal tissue. The TCR sequence derives from an adult with Crohn's disease. The CDR3 loop is CASSVITGTHYGYTF. CDR3 coding DNA: TGCGCCAGCAGTGTTATTACAGGGACGCACTATGGCTACACCTTC.